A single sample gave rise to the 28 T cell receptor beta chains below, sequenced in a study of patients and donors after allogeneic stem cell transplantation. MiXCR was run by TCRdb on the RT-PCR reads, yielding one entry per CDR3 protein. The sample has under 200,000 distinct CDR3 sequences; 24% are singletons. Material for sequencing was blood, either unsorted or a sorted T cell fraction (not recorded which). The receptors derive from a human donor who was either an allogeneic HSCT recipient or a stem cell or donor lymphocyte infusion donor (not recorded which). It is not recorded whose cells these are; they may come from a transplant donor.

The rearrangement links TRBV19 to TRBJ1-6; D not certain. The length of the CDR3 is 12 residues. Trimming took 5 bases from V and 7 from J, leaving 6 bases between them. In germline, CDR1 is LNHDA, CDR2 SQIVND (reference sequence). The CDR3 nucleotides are TGTGCCAGTAGTTGGGAAAATTCACCCCTCCACTTT. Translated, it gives CASSWENSPLHF.

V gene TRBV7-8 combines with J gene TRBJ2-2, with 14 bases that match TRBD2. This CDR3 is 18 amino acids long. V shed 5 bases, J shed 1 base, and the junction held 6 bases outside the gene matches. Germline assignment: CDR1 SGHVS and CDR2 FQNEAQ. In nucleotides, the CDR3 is TGTGCCAGCAGCCCTGGACTAGCGGGGGGCCGGAACACCGGGGAGCTGTTTTTT. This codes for CASSPGLAGGRNTGELFF.

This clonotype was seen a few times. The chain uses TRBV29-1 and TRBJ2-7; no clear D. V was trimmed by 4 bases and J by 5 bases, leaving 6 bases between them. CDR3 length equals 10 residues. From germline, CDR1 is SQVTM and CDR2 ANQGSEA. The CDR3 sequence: CSVARDEQYF. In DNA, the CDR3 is TGCAGCGTTGCCCGCGACGAGCAGTACTTC.

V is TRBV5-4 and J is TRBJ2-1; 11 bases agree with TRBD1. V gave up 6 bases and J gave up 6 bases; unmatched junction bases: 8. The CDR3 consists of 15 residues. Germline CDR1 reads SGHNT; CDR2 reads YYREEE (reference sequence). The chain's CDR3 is CASTSRGQGGNEQFF. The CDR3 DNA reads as TGTGCCAGCACCTCTCGGGGACAGGGGGGCAATGAGCAGTTCTTC.

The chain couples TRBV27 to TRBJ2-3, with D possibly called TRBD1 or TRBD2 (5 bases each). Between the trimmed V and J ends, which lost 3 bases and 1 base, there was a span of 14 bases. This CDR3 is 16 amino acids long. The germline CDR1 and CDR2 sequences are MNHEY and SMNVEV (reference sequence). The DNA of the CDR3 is TGTGCCAGCAGTTTGTATGGGGGTTGGGGCACAGATACGCAGTATTTT. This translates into CASSLYGGWGTDTQYF.

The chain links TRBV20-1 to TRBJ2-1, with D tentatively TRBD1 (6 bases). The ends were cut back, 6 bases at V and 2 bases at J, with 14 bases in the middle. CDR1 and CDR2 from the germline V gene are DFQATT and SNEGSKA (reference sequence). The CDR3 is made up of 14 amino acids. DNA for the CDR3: TGCAGTGCGGACAAGGGGGACCCCTACAATGAGCAGTTCTTC. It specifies CSADKGDPYNEQFF.

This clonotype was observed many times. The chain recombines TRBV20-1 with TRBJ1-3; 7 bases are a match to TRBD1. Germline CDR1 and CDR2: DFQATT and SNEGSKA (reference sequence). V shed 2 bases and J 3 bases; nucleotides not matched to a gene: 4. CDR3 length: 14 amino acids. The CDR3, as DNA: TGCAGTGCTAGACAAGACAGGGATGGAAACACCATATATTTT. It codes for CSARQDRDGNTIYF.

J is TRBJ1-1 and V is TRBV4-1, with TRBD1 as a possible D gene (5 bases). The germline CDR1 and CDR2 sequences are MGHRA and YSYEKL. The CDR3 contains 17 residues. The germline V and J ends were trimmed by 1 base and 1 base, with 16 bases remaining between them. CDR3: CASSQGREFFSNTEAFF. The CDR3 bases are TGCGCCAGCAGCCAAGGCAGGGAGTTCTTTTCGAACACTGAAGCTTTCTTT.

The CDR3 DNA reads TGTGCCAGCAGTCCCACAGGGCATGGCACAGATACGCAGTATTTT. Encoded protein: CASSPTGHGTDTQYF. V usage is TRBV12-3 or TRBV12-4 and J usage is TRBJ2-3; D might be TRBD1 (6 bases). V lost 5 bases and J 1 base, leaving 13 bases between the germline ends. This CDR3 spans 15 amino acids.

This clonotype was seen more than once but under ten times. CDR3 residues: CASSLAGGKAEAFF. Here the CDR3 DNA reads TGTGCCAGCAGCTTAGCAGGGGGCAAGGCTGAAGCTTTCTTT. V usage is TRBV7-2 and J usage is TRBJ1-1; 7 bases are a match to TRBD1. CDR3 size: 14 residues. The V and J ends lost 0 bases and 6 bases, in that order; junction bases with no gene match: 4. Germline V gives CDR1 SGHTA, CDR2 FQGNSA.

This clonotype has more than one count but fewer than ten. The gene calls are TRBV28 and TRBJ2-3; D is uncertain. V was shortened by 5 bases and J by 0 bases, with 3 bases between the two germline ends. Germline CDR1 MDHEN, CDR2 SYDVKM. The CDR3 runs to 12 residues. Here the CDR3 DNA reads TGTGCCAGCAGTGCTAGCACAGATACGCAGTATTTT. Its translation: CASSASTDTQYF.

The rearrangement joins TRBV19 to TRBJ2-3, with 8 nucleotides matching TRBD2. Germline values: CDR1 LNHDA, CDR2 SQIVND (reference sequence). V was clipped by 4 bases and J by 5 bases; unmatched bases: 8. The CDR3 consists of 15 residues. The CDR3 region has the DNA TGTGCCAGTAGTACCCCCGGGGCGGGGGGAGATACGCAGTATTTT. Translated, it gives CASSTPGAGGDTQYF. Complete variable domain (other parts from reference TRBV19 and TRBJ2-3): DGGITQSPKYLFRKEGQNVTLSCEQNLNHDAMYWYRQDPGQGLRLIYYSQIVNDFQKGDIAEGYSVSREKKESFPLTVTSAQKNPTAFYLCASSTPGAGGDTQYFGPGTRLTVL.

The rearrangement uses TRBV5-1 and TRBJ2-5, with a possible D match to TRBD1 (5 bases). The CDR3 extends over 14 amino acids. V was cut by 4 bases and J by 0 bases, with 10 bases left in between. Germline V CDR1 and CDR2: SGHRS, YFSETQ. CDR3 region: CASSPQGYQETQYF. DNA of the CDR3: TGCGCCAGCAGCCCGCAGGGTTACCAAGAGACCCAGTACTTC.

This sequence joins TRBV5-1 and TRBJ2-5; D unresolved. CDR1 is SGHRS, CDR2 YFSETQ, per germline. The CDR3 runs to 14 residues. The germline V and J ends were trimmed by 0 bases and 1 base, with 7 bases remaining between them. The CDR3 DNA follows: TGCGCCAGCAGCTTGGCACAGATCCAAGAGACCCAGTACTTC. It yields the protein CASSLAQIQETQYF.

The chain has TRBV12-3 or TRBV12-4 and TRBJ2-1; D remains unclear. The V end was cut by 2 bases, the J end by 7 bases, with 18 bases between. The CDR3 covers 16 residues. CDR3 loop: CASSLLKACFGNEQFF. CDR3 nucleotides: TGTGCCAGCAGTTTACTTAAGGCCTGTTTCGGGAATGAGCAGTTCTTC.

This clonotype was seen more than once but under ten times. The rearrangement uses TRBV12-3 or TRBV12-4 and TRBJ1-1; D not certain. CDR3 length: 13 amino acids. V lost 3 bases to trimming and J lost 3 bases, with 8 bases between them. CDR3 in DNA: TGTGCCAGCAGTTTTAGTGTTGACACTGAAGCTTTCTTT. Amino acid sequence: CASSFSVDTEAFF.

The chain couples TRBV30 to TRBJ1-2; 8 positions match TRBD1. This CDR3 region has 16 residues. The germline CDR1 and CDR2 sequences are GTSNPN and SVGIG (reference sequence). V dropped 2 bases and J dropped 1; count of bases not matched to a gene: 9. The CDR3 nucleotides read TGTGCCTGGAGTCCTCTCGACAGGGGAGTTAACTATGGCTACACCTTC. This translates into CAWSPLDRGVNYGYTF.

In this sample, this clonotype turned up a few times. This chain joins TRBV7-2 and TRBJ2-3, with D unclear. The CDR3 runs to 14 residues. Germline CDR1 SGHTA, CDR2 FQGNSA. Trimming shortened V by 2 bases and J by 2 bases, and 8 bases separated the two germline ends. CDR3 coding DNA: TGTGCCAGCAGCTTACAGGACCACACAGATACGCAGTATTTT. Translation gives CASSLQDHTDTQYF.

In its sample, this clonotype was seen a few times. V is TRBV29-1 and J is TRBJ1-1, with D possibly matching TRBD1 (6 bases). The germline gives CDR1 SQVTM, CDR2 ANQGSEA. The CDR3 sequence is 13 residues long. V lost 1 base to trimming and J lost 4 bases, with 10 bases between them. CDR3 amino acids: CSVEGGRGTEAFF. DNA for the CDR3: TGCAGCGTTGAAGGCGGCAGGGGCACTGAAGCTTTCTTT.

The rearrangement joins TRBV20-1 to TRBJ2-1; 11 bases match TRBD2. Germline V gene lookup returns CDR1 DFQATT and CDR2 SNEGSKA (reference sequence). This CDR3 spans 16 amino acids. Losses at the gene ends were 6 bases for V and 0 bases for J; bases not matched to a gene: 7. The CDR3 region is CSANSGGASSYNEQFF. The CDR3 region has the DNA TGCAGTGCCAATAGCGGGGGGGCAAGCTCCTACAATGAGCAGTTCTTC.

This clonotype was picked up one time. CDR3 DNA: TGTGCTTGGGAAGCGAGACTAGCGGGAGTGCACGGGGAGCTGTTTTTT. Residues: CAWEARLAGVHGELFF. The chain links TRBV12-3 or TRBV12-4 to TRBJ2-2; TRBD2 matches at 12 bases. The CDR3 is 16 residues long.

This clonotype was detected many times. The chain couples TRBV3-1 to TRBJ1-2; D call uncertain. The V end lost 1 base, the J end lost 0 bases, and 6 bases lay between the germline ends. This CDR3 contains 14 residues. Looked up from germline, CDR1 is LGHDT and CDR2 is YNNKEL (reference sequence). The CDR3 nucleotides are TGTGCCAGCAGCCAAGTGGGGACTAACTATGGCTACACCTTC. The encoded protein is CASSQVGTNYGYTF.

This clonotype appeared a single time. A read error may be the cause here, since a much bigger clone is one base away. DNA of the CDR3: TGTGCCAGCAGCTTAGACAGGGAAGCTTTCTTT. It encodes CASSLDREAFF. The chain has TRBV7-6 and TRBJ1-1, with D possibly matching TRBD1 (5 bases). The germline V gene has CDR1 SGHVS and CDR2 FNYEAQ. V dropped 1 base and J dropped 8 bases, with 5 bases sitting between them. The CDR3 is 11 residues long.

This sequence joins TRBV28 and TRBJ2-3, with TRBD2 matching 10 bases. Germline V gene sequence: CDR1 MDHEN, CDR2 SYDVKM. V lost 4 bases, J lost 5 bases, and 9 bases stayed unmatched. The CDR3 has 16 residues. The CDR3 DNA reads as TGTGCCAGCAGTTCCCTAGCGGGAGTACGGTTAGATACGCAGTATTTT. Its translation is CASSSLAGVRLDTQYF. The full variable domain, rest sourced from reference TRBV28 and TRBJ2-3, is DVKVTQSSRYLVKRTGEKVFLECVQDMDHENMFWYRQDPGLGLRLIYFSYDVKMKEKGDIPEGYSVSREKKERFSLILESASTNQTSMYLCASSSLAGVRLDTQYFGPGTRLTVL.

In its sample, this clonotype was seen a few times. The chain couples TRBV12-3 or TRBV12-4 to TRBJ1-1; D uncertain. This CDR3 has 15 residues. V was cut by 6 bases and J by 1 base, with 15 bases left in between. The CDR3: CASSRSPGPNTEAFF. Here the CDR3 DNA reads TGTGCCAGCAGCCGATCCCCGGGTCCGAACACTGAAGCTTTCTTT.

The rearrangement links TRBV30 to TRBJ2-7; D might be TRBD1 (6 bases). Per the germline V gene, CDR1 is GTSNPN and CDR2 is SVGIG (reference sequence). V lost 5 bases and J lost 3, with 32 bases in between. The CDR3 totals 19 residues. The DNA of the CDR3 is TGTGCCTGGTCCCGGTGGGGGCGTAACTCCCCCTCTCGGTTCTACGAGCAGTACTTC. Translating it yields CAWSRWGRNSPSRFYEQYF.

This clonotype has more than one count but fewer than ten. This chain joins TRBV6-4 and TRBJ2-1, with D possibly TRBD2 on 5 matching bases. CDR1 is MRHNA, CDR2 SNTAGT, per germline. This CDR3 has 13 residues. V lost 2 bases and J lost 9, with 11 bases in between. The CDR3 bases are TGTGCCAGCAGTGACAATGGAGGTGGTGAGCAGTTCTTC. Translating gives CASSDNGGGEQFF.

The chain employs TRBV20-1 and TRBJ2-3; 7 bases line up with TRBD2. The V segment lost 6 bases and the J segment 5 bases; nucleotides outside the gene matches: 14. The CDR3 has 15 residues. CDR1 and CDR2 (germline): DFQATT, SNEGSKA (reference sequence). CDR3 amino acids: CSADPGLAVKDTQYF. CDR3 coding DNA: TGCAGTGCAGACCCCGGGCTAGCGGTCAAAGATACGCAGTATTTT.